This is a list of T cell receptor beta chains from one sample in a study of cytomegalovirus exposure and HLA in healthy donors. Method: immunoSEQ multiplex PCR; TCRdb's copy keeps in-frame clones and lacks some. The sample holds tens of thousands of clones, 79% seen once. What was sequenced was PBMCs. These receptors originate from a woman in her twenties or thirties in good health and CMV-seronegative. CDR3s include the opening cysteine and the closing phenylalanine or tryptophan. Fields, in order: V gene, clone size, D gene, J gene, CDR3 protein, CDR3 DNA. A D gene is named only where the DNA matches it firmly. Clone size is not always given. Where it is, it says once, few, many or a class for expanded clones.

V: TRBV5-4
size: -
D: TRBD1
J: TRBJ1-3
CDR3: CASSRNPQGQGNTIYF
DNA: TGTGCCAGCAGCCGGAACCCACAGGGGCAGGGAAACACCATATATTTT

V: TRBV6-1
size: -
D: TRBD1
J: TRBJ2-6
CDR3: CASSAGTGVTGANVLTF
DNA: TGTGCCAGCAGTGCCGGTACAGGGGTGACTGGGGCCAACGTCCTGACTTTC

V: TRBV7-9
size: -
D: -
J: TRBJ1-5
CDR3: CASSSGLTIQPQHF
DNA: TGTGCCAGCAGCTCCGGACTGACAATTCAGCCCCAGCATTTT

V: TRBV23-1
size: -
D: -
J: TRBJ2-2
CDR3: CASSQSAPETPDTGELFF
DNA: TGCGCCAGCAGTCAATCGGCCCCGGAGACTCCGGACACCGGGGAGCTGTTTTTT

V: TRBV7-9
size: few
D: -
J: TRBJ1-1
CDR3: CASSLALVGEGTNEAFF
DNA: TGTGCCAGCAGCTTAGCGCTGGTGGGGGAGGGTACAAATGAAGCTTTCTTT

V: TRBV21-1
size: -
D: -
J: TRBJ2-1
CDR3: CASPRASGRGGTEQFF
DNA: TGTGCCAGCCCAAGAGCATCCGGTCGGGGGGGAACTGAGCAGTTCTTC

V: TRBV9
size: few
D: -
J: TRBJ1-1
CDR3: CASSVGTGPLTNTEAFF
DNA: TGTGCCAGCAGCGTAGGAACAGGGCCTTTAACGAACACTGAAGCTTTCTTT

V: TRBV5-8
size: -
D: -
J: TRBJ1-1
CDR3: CASSRRNTEAFF
DNA: TGTGCCAGCAGCCGTAGGAACACTGAAGCTTTCTTT

V: TRBV2
size: -
D: TRBD2
J: TRBJ2-7
CDR3: CASRRSGGPYEQYF
DNA: TGTGCCAGCAGGAGAAGCGGGGGCCCCTACGAGCAGTACTTC

V: TRBV18
size: -
D: -
J: TRBJ2-5
CDR3: CASSPNRAETQYF
DNA: TGTGCCAGCTCACCTAACAGGGCTGAGACCCAGTACTTC

V: TRBV18
size: -
D: TRBD1
J: TRBJ2-5
CDR3: CASSPPGQGPETQYF
DNA: TGTGCCAGCTCGCCCCCGGGACAGGGTCCAGAGACCCAGTACTTC

V: TRBV6-4
size: few
D: TRBD2
J: TRBJ2-5
CDR3: CASSPTSGQETQYF
DNA: TGTGCCAGCAGTCCGACTAGCGGGCAAGAGACCCAGTACTTC

V: TRBV11-3
size: -
D: -
J: TRBJ1-1
CDR3: CASSVNQEATEAFF
DNA: TGTGCCAGCAGCGTCAATCAGGAAGCCACTGAAGCTTTCTTT

V: TRBV7-9
size: few
D: -
J: TRBJ1-1
CDR3: CASSFGEGEAFF
DNA: TGTGCCAGCAGCTTTGGAGAGGGTGAAGCTTTCTTT